The rows below give T cell receptor beta chains drawn from one sample of a study of blood T cell repertoires in COVID-19. Using immunoSEQ multiplex PCR, the repertoire was profiled, and TCRdb retains in-frame clones only, with some absent. The sample holds about 250,000 clones, approximately 86% seen once. Sample: peripheral blood. The receptors derive from a woman in her sixties who had recovered from COVID-19. CDR3s include the opening cysteine and the closing phenylalanine or tryptophan.

J	V	length	CDR3
TRBJ2-5	TRBV27	15	CASSFPQVLEETQYF
TRBJ1-6	TRBV15	17	CATSTDEVHSYNSPLHF
TRBJ2-7	TRBV4-2	16	CASSQDRTSGSYEQYF
TRBJ1-2	TRBV11-1	15	CASSSNPGQGRGYTF
TRBJ1-6	TRBV7-3	16	CASSPTGGSYNSPLHF
TRBJ1-1	TRBV19	14	CASSIWPGRTEAFF
TRBJ2-7	TRBV7-2	16	CASSSRLAGGLYEQYF
TRBJ1-5	TRBV24-1	18	CATSDSSGTGLSNQPQHF
TRBJ2-1	TRBV24-1	19	CATSDTPPGTSGRYNEQFF
TRBJ2-7	TRBV6-2/TRBV6-3	17	CASSYIASGAFAYEQYF
TRBJ1-2	TRBV28	16	CASRLRPVTQFYGYTF
TRBJ1-6	TRBV5-1	15	CASTPSTGGLSALHF
TRBJ2-7	TRBV5-4	15	CASSSGRAGYYEQYF
TRBJ2-7	TRBV5-4	13	CASSSAGFYEQYF
TRBJ2-3	TRBV19	15	CASSPGTSGADTQYF
TRBJ2-2	TRBV7-3	16	CASSLQPGQLAGELFF
TRBJ2-5	TRBV11-2	17	CASSLPEVTSGGETQYF
TRBJ2-7	TRBV11-2	15	CASSPRMGREYEQYF
TRBJ1-3	TRBV14	16	CASAPRGASSGNTIYF
TRBJ2-3	TRBV7-3	13	CASSFSRGDTQYF
TRBJ1-2	TRBV7-9	13	CASSLQGSHGYTF
TRBJ2-4	TRBV12-3/TRBV12-4	11	CASSLGGKGYF
TRBJ2-7	TRBV2	12	CASSHERSEQYF
TRBJ1-4	TRBV28	11	CASSTGTGLLF
TRBJ1-1	TRBV9	17	CASSAQGTTSMNTEAFF
TRBJ1-1	TRBV19	14	CASSGGGASKGPFF
TRBJ2-2	TRBV6-2/TRBV6-3	15	CASSYLSGGTGELFF
TRBJ2-3	TRBV28	13	CASSPPQTDTQYF
TRBJ2-7	TRBV2	13	CASRGDSFYEQYF
TRBJ1-4	TRBV7-6	15	CASSSPRQGAGKLFF
TRBJ1-1	TRBV7-9	12	CASSLSPIATFF
TRBJ1-1	TRBV11-2	15	CASSLSTGGIGEAFF
TRBJ1-2	TRBV6-1	13	CASSDLSLWGYTF
TRBJ1-2	TRBV7-2	13	CASSFYRGHGYTF
TRBJ2-7	TRBV23-1	19	CASSQGSWGQGESSYEQYF
TRBJ1-1	TRBV9	15	CASSVRADSNTEAFF
TRBJ1-2	TRBV19	14	CASLPRTGIWGYTF
TRBJ1-6	TRBV3-1/TRBV3-2	15	CASSQLRGYDSPLHF
TRBJ2-1	TRBV5-5	15	CASRNLLGGRNEQFF
TRBJ2-5	TRBV5-1	14	CARSRGGLGETQYF
TRBJ2-3	TRBV5-6	12	CASSWTDDTQYF
TRBJ1-4	TRBV5-1	16	CASSAGQGRGNEKLFF
TRBJ1-3	TRBV9	14	CASSLSGAGNTIYF
TRBJ1-2	TRBV7-3	13	CASSSGESYGYTF
TRBJ2-1	TRBV4-1	14	CASRAGTSYNEQFF
TRBJ2-1	TRBV5-5	14	CASSEVQPWNEQFF
TRBJ1-2	TRBV19	14	CASSISGGHYGYTF
TRBJ2-7	TRBV7-3	17	CASSPQGGQGIEYEQYF
TRBJ2-1	TRBV2	15	CASSPRWTGNNEQFF
TRBJ2-7	TRBV28	15	CASSSLPGMGYEQYF
TRBJ2-2	TRBV18	16	CASSPPGTGNTGELFF
TRBJ1-2	TRBV7-3	18	CASSLVQWDSNPIHGYTF
TRBJ2-7	TRBV9	15	CASSPGWDRGYEQYF
TRBJ2-3	TRBV5-8	16	CASSFLAGGVTDTQYF
TRBJ1-2	TRBV29-1	15	CSVSGQGGFLDGYTF
TRBJ2-5	TRBV19	15	CASSIEGQGMETQYF
TRBJ2-7	TRBV25-1	11	CASSKFYEQYF
TRBJ1-2	TRBV9	15	CASSARQGSDYGYTF
TRBJ1-2	TRBV27	13	CASSSTANYGYTF